The 15 T cell receptor beta chains in this list originate from one sample, sequenced in a study of T cells in Graves' hyperthyroidism and ophthalmopathy. RNA transcripts provided the source from which TCR beta CDR3 regions were amplified. Primed by the HTBI set, a first-round RT-PCR was run on the TCR CDR3. One entry per CDR3 protein results from TCRdb running MiXCR on the multiplex PCR reads. The data show 490,000 or so distinct CDR3 sequences, about 20% seen once. Specimen: blood. These receptors were collected from a man aged 35 to 55 with Graves' ophthalmopathy.

V and J are TRBV18 and TRBJ2-7, with TRBD2 identical over 10 bases. The V and J ends lost 2 bases and 3 bases, in that order; junction bases with no gene match: 10. Per the germline V gene, CDR1 is KGHSH and CDR2 is LQKENI. The CDR3 is made up of 17 amino acids. The CDR3 DNA follows: TGTGCCAGCTCACCAAAGCCCCCAGCGGGGGGGGACTACGAGCAGTACTTC. Translation: CASSPKPPAGGDYEQYF.

This clonotype occurred a few times. The chain has TRBV20-1 and TRBJ1-5, with D possibly TRBD1 on 5 matching bases. CDR3 length: 14 residues. V lost 4 bases and J 9 bases, leaving 19 bases between the germline ends. Germline-derived CDR1 and CDR2 are DFQATT and SNEGSKA (reference sequence). The CDR3 reads CSATDSQSHGPQHF. In DNA, the CDR3 is TGCAGTGCTACAGACAGTCAGTCTCATGGGCCCCAGCATTTT.

The chain links TRBV2 to TRBJ1-6, with TRBD1 identical over 10 bases. CDR3 length equals 13 residues. J lost 9 bases, V lost 6 bases, and 2 bases had no gene match. The germline CDR1 and CDR2 sequences are SNHLY and FYNNEI. The CDR3 sequence is CASSRDRGSPLHF. The CDR3, as DNA: TGTGCCAGCAGCCGGGACAGGGGTTCACCCCTCCACTTT. Using reference TRBV2 and TRBJ1-6 for the parts outside the CDR3, the full variable domain is EPEVTQTPSHQVTQMGQEVILRCVPISNHLYFYWYRQILGQKVEFLVSFYNNEISEKSEIFDDQFSVERPDGSNFTLKIRSTKLEDSAMYFCASSRDRGSPLHFGNGTRLTVT.

The rearrangement links TRBV5-1 to TRBJ2-1; 10 nucleotides agree with TRBD2. CDR3 length: 19 residues. The trim removed 5 bases at V and 1 base at J, leaving 15 bases unmatched. CDR1 is SGHRS, CDR2 YFSETQ, per germline. Here the CDR3 reads CASREASGGPEGSYNEQFF. CDR3 nucleotide sequence: TGCGCCAGCAGGGAGGCTAGCGGGGGACCCGAGGGATCCTACAATGAGCAGTTCTTC.

The table lists this clonotype with many counts. This sequence joins TRBV3-1 and TRBJ2-7, with a possible D match to TRBD1 (5 bases). V was cut by 1 base and J by 3 bases, with 10 bases left in between. CDR1 is LGHDT, CDR2 YNNKEL, per germline (reference sequence). CDR3 length equals 14 residues. CDR3 sequence (DNA): TGTGCCAGCAGCCAAGGATGGCAGGGCTACGAGCAGTACTTC. It encodes CASSQGWQGYEQYF.

This clonotype was counted a few times. The chain couples TRBV2 to TRBJ2-2; 7 bases align to TRBD2. With V trimmed by 7 bases and J by 4 bases, 9 bases remained unmatched. CDR1 SNHLY and CDR2 FYNNEI come from the germline V gene. This CDR3 has 15 amino acids. The CDR3: CASMPWGEGTGELFF. The CDR3 DNA is TGTGCCAGCATGCCGTGGGGGGAGGGCACCGGGGAGCTGTTTTTT.

The sample holds a few counts of this clonotype. The J gene is TRBJ2-1, the V gene TRBV11-2; 10 bases agree with TRBD1. Germline trimming cut 8 bases from V and 3 bases from J; bases unmatched to any gene: 7. This CDR3 has 15 residues. From germline, CDR1 is SGHAT and CDR2 FQNNGV. The CDR3 nucleotides are TGTGCCAGCCGCCCGACAGGGGGCCTCTACAATGAGCAGTTCTTC. Protein sequence: CASRPTGGLYNEQFF.

This clonotype was seen at least ten times. CDR3 in DNA: TGTGCCAGCCATCCCCGACTTGACGGGGATACGCAGTATTTT. It specifies CASHPRLDGDTQYF. The chain couples TRBV6-2 or TRBV6-3 to TRBJ2-3; D remains unclear. The CDR3 covers 14 residues. Trimming removed 8 bases from V and 6 bases from J, with 18 bases in between. The germline CDR1 and CDR2 sequences are MNHEY and SVGEGT.

The chain carries TRBV7-9 and TRBJ2-7, with 9 bases identical to TRBD2. Losses at the gene ends were 2 bases for V and 0 bases for J; bases not matched to a gene: 5. The germline CDR1 and CDR2 sequences are SEHNR and FQNEAQ (reference sequence). The CDR3 consists of 16 residues. The CDR3 region is CASSLLAGLSSYEQYF. In nucleotides, the CDR3 is TGTGCCAGCAGCTTACTAGCGGGACTGAGCTCCTACGAGCAGTACTTC.

This clonotype was found many times. V gene TRBV28 combines with J gene TRBJ2-3; TRBD2 matches at 12 bases. Germline V gene sequence: CDR1 MDHEN, CDR2 SYDVKM. Unmatched junction bases numbered 1, after V lost 5 bases and J lost 1 base. CDR3 length equals 15 residues. Written as DNA, the CDR3 is TGTGCCAGCAGTCGGACTAGCGGGGGCACAGATACGCAGTATTTT. This codes for CASSRTSGGTDTQYF. The entire variable domain, with the rest obtained from reference TRBV28 and TRBJ2-3, is as follows: DVKVTQSSRYLVKRTGEKVFLECVQDMDHENMFWYRQDPGLGLRLIYFSYDVKMKEKGDIPEGYSVSREKKERFSLILESASTNQTSMYLCASSRTSGGTDTQYFGPGTRLTVL.

This clonotype appeared many times. J is TRBJ2-5 and V is TRBV6-1, with 8 bases that match TRBD2. The CDR3 is 14 residues long. From germline, CDR1 is MNHNS and CDR2 SASEGT. V dropped 7 bases and J dropped 1; count of bases not matched to a gene: 5. CDR3 region: CASKLGLAQETQYF. The CDR3 DNA follows: TGTGCCAGCAAATTAGGACTAGCCCAAGAGACCCAGTACTTC.

The chain has TRBV7-3 and TRBJ2-5; 12 nucleotides align to TRBD1. The CDR3 loop spans 17 amino acids. J was trimmed by 2 bases and V by 2 bases; bases with no gene match: 6. Germline CDR1 is SGHTA and CDR2 is FQGTGA. The CDR3 loop is CASSLGGQGAWQETQYF. CDR3 nucleotides: TGTGCCAGCAGCTTAGGGGGACAGGGGGCTTGGCAAGAGACCCAGTACTTC. Full variable domain (outside the CDR3, taken from reference TRBV7-3 and TRBJ2-5): GAGVSQTPSNKVTEKGKYVELRCDPISGHTALYWYRQSLGQGPEFLIYFQGTGAADDSGLPNDRFFAVRPEGSVSTLKIQRTERGDSAVYLCASSLGGQGAWQETQYFGPGTRLLVL.

The table lists this clonotype with a few counts. The chain couples TRBV20-1 to TRBJ2-5; 9 nucleotides match TRBD2. With 3 bases clipped from V and 5 bases from J, the junction kept 13 bases outside the gene matches. CDR1 and CDR2 from the germline V gene are DFQATT and SNEGSKA (reference sequence). The CDR3 is 16 amino acids. The CDR3 region is CSASKRGANRAETQYF. CDR3 DNA sequence: TGCAGTGCTAGCAAGCGGGGGGCTAACCGGGCTGAGACCCAGTACTTC.

The rearrangement links TRBV19 to TRBJ2-1; TRBD2 aligns across 9 bases. The germline V gene encodes CDR1 LNHDA and CDR2 SQIVND (reference sequence). This CDR3 has 12 residues. J lost 10 bases, V lost 5 bases, and 3 bases had no gene match. CDR3 sequence (DNA): TGTGCCAGTAGTTGGACTAGCGTGGAGCAGTTCTTC. Its translation: CASSWTSVEQFF.

This clonotype was seen at least ten times. This chain joins TRBV19 and TRBJ1-2; the match to TRBD1 covers 7 bases. Unmatched junction bases numbered 13, after V lost 6 bases and J lost 3 bases. The CDR3 is 16 residues long. Germline V CDR1 and CDR2: LNHDA, SQIVND (reference sequence). Here the CDR3 DNA reads TGTGCCAGTAGCAGGGATCGACAGGGTGATGACTATGGCTACACCTTC. This codes for CASSRDRQGDDYGYTF.